This TCR beta chain was recovered during a study of blood T cells in healthy people across ages. Per germline, CDR1 MGHDK and CDR2 SYGVNS. The CDR3 runs to 16 residues. V was pared by 4 bases and J by 7 bases, with 20 bases between. For the second PCR, which ran for 7 to 11 cycles, a sample-barcoded 5' primer and a J-beta primer mix were used. Via MiXCR, TCRdb re-called the 5' RACE reads, giving one row per CDR3 protein. The table lists around 620,000 distinct CDR3 sequences, 25% to 30% of them singletons. This clonotype was counted a few times. The donors, healthy Caucasians from Russia, were aged about 6 to 100. The sample, approximately 10 milliliters of peripheral blood, was drawn from each donor.

This receptor was identified in a woman in her seventies in good health. Specimen: blood. The rearrangement links TRBV25-1 to TRBJ2-1, with D possibly being TRBD2 (8 bases). Here the CDR3 DNA reads TGTGCCAGCAGTGTCCACAGGGGACGCGGGGGGAATGAGCAGTTCTTC. Protein: CASSVHRGRGGNEQFF.